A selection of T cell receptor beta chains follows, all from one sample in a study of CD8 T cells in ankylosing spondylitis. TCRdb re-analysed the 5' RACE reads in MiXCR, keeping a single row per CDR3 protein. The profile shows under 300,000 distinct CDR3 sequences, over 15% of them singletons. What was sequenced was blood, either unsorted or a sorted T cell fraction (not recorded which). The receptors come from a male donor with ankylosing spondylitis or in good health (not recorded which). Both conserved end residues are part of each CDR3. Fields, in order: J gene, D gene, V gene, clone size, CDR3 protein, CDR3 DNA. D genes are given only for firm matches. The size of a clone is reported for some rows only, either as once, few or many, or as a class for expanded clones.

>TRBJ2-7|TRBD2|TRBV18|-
CASSERTSGRVEQYF
TGTGCCAGCTCAGAGAGGACTAGCGGGAGAGTCGAGCAGTACTTC
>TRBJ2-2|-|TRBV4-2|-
CASSQAGTPNTGELFF
TGTGCCAGCAGCCAGGCGGGGACTCCGAACACCGGGGAGCTGTTTTTT
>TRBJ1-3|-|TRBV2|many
CATTYGGSGNTIYF
TGTGCCACCACTTACGGGGGCTCTGGAAACACCATATATTTT
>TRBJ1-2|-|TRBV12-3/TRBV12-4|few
CASSPTILNGYTF
TGTGCCAGCAGCCCAACAATCCTAAATGGCTACACCTTC
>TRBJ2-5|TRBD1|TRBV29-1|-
CSVAGTGLEETQYF
TGCAGCGTAGCCGGGACAGGGTTGGAAGAGACCCAGTACTTC
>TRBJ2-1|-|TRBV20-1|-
CSARALGWGNNEQFF
TGCAGTGCTAGAGCCCTGGGGTGGGGTAACAATGAGCAGTTCTTC
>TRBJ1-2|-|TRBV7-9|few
CASSLEWGSYGYTF
TGTGCCAGCAGCTTAGAATGGGGAAGCTATGGCTACACCTTC
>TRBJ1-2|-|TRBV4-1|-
CATLNTNYGYTF
TGCGCCACCTTAAACACTAACTATGGCTACACCTTC
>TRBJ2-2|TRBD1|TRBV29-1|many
CSVEDRQGANTGELFF
TGCAGCGTTGAGGACCGACAGGGCGCGAACACCGGGGAGCTGTTTTTT
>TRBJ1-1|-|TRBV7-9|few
CASSLVSGRNTEAFF
TGTGCCAGCAGCTTAGTATCAGGGCGGAACACTGAAGCTTTCTTT
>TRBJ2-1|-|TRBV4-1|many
CASSQDPGSGSEQFF
TGCGCCAGCAGCCAAGATCCGGGTAGCGGCAGTGAGCAGTTCTTC
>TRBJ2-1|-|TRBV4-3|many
CASSQDLVAAYNEQFF
TGCGCCAGCAGCCAAGATCTGGTAGCAGCTTACAATGAGCAGTTCTTC
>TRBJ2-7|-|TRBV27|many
CASSLGAAYEQYF
TGCGCCAGCAGCTTGGGGGCCGCCTACGAGCAGTACTTC
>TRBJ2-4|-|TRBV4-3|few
CASSPRALAKNIQYF
TGCGCCAGCAGCCCACGGGCTTTAGCCAAAAACATTCAGTACTTC
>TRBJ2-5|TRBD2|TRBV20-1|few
CSAPFTSGVWETQYF
TGCAGTGCCCCCTTCACTAGCGGGGTCTGGGAGACCCAGTACTTC
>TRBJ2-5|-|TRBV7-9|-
CASSLAIGNLGETQYF
TGTGCCAGCAGCTTAGCCATCGGAAACCTGGGGGAGACCCAGTACTTC
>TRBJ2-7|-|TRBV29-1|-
CSVIGDGGQSYEQYF
TGCAGCGTTATAGGGGACGGGGGCCAGTCCTACGAGCAGTACTTC
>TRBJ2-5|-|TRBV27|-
CASSLSGIDETQYF
TGTGCCAGCAGTTTATCGGGGATTGACGAGACCCAGTACTTC
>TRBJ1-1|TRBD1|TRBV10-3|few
CAISPGQGISTEAFF
TGTGCCATCAGCCCGGGACAGGGAATAAGCACTGAAGCTTTCTTT
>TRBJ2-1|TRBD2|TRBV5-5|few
CASSLRAGPTNEQFF
TGTGCCAGCAGCTTGCGAGCGGGACCTACCAATGAGCAGTTCTTC
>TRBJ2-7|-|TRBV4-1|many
CASSQSEGDEQYF
TGCGCCAGCAGCCAATCCGAGGGGGACGAGCAGTACTTC
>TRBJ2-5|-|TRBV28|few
CASSPQGLETQYF
TGTGCCAGCAGTCCCCAGGGTCTGGAGACCCAGTACTTC
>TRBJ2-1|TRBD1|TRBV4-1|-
CASSQTTGALYNEQFF
TGCGCCAGCAGCCAAACGACAGGGGCGTTATACAATGAGCAGTTCTTC
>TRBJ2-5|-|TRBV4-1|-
CASSQAPGTQETQYF
TGCGCCAGCAGCCAAGCTCCGGGCACCCAAGAGACCCAGTACTTC
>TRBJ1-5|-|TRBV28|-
CASSPHRVSNQPQHF
TGTGCCAGCAGTCCACACAGGGTGAGCAATCAGCCCCAGCATTTT
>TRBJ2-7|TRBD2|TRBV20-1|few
CSARATSGRGGNEQYF
TGCAGTGCTAGAGCGACTAGCGGGAGGGGGGGGAACGAGCAGTACTTC
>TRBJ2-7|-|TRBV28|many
CASSFPPEQYF
TGTGCCAGCAGTTTTCCCCCCGAGCAGTACTTC
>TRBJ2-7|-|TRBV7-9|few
CASSSGPIEQYF
TGTGCCAGCAGCTCCGGACCGATCGAGCAGTACTTC
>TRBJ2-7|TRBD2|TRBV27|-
CASSPRGTSGTGYEQYF
TGTGCCAGCAGTCCGAGGGGGACTAGCGGGACAGGGTACGAGCAGTACTTC
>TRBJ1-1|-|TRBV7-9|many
CASSSVNTEAFF
TGTGCCAGCAGCTCAGTGAACACTGAAGCTTTCTTT
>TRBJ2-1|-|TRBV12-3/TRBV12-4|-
CASSLTSPLGPYNEQFF
TGTGCCAGCAGTTTAACCTCCCCACTAGGCCCCTACAATGAGCAGTTCTTC